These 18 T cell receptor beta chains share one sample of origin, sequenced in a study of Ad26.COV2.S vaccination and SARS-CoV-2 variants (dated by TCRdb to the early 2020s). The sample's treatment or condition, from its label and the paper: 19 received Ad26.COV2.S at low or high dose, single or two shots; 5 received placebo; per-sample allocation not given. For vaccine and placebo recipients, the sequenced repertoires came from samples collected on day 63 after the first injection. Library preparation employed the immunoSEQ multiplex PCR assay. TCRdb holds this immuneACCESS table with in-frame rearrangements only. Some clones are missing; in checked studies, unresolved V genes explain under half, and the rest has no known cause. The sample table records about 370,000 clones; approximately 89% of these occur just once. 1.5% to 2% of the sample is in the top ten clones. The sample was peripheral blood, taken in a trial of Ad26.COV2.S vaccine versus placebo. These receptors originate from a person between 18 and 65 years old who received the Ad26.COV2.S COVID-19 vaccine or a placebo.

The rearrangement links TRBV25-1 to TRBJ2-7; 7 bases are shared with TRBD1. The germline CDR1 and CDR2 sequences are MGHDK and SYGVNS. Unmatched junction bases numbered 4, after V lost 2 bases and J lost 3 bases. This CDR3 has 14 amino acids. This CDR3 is CASSEKGQDYEQYF. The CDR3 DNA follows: TGTGCCAGCAGTGAAAAAGGACAGGACTACGAGCAGTACTTC.

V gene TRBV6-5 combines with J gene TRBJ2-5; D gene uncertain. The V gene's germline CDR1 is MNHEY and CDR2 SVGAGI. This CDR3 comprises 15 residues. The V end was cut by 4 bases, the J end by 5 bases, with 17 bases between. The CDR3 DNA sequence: TGTGCCAGCAGTTCTGCTGGCAATCTCGCGGAGACCCAGTACTTC. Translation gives CASSSAGNLAETQYF.

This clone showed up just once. The CDR3 sequence is CASSQVVDTQYF. The CDR3 nucleotides read TGTGCCAGCAGCCAGGTCGTAGATACGCAGTATTTT. This sequence joins TRBV12-3 or TRBV12-4 and TRBJ2-3; D gene unclear. Trimming stripped 6 bases from V and 5 bases from J, with 9 bases between. CDR3 length equals 12 residues.

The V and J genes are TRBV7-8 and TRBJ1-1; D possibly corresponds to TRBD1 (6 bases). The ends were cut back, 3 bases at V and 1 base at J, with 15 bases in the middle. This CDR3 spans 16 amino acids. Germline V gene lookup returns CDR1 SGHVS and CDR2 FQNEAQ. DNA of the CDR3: TGTGCCAGCAGCTTCGCGAGGGGGGATAAGAACACTGAAGCTTTCTTT. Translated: CASSFARGDKNTEAFF.

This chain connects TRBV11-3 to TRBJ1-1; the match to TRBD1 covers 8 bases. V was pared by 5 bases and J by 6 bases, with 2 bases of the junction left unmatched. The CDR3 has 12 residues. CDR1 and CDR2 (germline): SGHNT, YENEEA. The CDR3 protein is CASSGTGSEAFF. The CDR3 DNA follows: TGTGCCAGCAGCGGGACAGGCTCTGAAGCTTTCTTT. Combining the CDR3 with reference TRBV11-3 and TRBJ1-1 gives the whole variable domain EAGVVQSPRYKIIEKKQPVAFWCNPISGHNTLYWYLQNLGQGPELLIRYENEEAVDDSQLPKDRFSAERLKGVDSTLKIQPAELGDSAVYLCASSGTGSEAFFGQGTRLTVV.

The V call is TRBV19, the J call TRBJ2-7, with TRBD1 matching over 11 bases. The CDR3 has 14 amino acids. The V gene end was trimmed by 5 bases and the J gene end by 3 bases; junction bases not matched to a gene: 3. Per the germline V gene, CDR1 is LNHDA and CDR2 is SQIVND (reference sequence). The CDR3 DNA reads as TGTGCCAGTAGTTCCGGGACAGGGGGCTACGAGCAGTACTTC. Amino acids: CASSSGTGGYEQYF.

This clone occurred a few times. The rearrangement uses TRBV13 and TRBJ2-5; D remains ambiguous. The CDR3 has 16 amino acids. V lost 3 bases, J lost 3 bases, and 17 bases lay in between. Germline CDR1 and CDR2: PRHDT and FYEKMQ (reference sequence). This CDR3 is CASSFYPGSAEETQYF. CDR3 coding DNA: TGTGCCAGCAGCTTCTACCCCGGGTCGGCAGAAGAGACCCAGTACTTC.

This CDR3 reads CASGVPRDLSYEQYF. The DNA for the CDR3 is TGTGCCAGCGGGGTGCCGCGGGACTTGTCCTACGAGCAGTACTTC. The chain combines TRBV28 with TRBJ2-7; D is possibly TRBD2 (6 bases). The germline V gene encodes CDR1 MDHEN and CDR2 SYDVKM. V lost 8 bases, J lost 1 base, and 18 bases lay in between. This CDR3 spans 15 amino acids.

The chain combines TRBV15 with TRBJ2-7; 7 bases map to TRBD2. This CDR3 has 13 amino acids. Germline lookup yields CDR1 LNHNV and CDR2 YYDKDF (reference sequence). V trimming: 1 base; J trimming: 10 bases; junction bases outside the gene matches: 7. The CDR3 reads CATSRARAGDQYF. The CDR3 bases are TGTGCCACCAGCAGAGCGAGGGCGGGGGATCAGTACTTC.

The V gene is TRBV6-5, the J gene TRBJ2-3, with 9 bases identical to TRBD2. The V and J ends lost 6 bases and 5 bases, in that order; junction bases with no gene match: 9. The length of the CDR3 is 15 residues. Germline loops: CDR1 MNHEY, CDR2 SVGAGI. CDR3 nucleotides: TGTGCCAGCAGCACGGGAAATAGCGGGAGAGATACGCAGTATTTT. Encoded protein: CASSTGNSGRDTQYF.

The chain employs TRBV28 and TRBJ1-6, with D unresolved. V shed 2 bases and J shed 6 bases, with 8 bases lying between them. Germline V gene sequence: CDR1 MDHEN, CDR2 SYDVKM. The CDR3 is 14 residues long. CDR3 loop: CASSLGPTNSPLHF. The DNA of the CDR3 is TGTGCCAGCAGTTTAGGCCCGACTAATTCACCCCTCCACTTT.

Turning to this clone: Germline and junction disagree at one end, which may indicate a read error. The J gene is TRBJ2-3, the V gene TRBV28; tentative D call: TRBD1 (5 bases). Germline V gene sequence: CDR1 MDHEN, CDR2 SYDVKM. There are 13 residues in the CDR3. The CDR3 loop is CASSLAFPDSPGF. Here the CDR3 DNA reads TGTGCCAGCAGCCTCGCTTTTCCAGACAGCCCAGGATTT.

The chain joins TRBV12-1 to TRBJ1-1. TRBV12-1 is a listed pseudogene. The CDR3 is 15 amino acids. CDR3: CASSFGICRSTEAFF. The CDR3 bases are TGTGCCAGCAGCTTTGGTATCTGCCGGAGCACTGAAGCTTTCTTT.

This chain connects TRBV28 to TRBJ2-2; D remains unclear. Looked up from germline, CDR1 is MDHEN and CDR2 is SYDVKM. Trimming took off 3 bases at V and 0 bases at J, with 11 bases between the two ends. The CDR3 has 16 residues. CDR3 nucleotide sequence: TGTGCCAGCAGTTTTTCTACGGATTCGAACACCGGGGAGCTGTTTTTT. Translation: CASSFSTDSNTGELFF.

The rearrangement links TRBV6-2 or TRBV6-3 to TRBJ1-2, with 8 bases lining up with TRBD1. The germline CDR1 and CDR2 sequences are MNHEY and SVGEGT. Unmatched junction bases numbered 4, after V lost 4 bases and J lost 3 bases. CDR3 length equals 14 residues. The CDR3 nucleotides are TGTGCCAGCAGTTCAGGGGGCTCTTACTATGGCTACACCTTC. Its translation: CASSSGGSYYGYTF.

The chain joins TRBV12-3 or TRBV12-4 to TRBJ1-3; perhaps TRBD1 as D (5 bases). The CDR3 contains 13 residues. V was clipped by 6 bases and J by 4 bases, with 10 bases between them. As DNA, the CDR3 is TGTGCCAGCAGCCAACGGACAGGAAACACCATATATTTT. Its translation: CASSQRTGNTIYF.

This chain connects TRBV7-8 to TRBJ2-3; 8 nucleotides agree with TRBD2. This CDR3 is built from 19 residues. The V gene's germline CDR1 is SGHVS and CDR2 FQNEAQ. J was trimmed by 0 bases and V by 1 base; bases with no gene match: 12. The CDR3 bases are TGTGCCAGCAGCTTAGAATCCCCCTTGCTAGCGGGTAGCACAGATACGCAGTATTTT. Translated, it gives CASSLESPLLAGSTDTQYF.

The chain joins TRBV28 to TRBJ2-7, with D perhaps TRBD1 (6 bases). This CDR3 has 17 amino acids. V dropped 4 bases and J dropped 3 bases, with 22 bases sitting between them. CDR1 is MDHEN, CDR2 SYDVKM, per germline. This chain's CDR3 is CASSSLWNRDNRYEQYF. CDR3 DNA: TGTGCCAGCAGTTCTTTATGGAACCGGGACAACCGCTACGAGCAGTACTTC.